The present entry profiles one T cell receptor (beta chain) with its context. These data belong to a study of T-cell reconstitution after alpha-beta-depleted transplantation in children. From germline, CDR1 is LNHDA and CDR2 SQIVND (reference sequence). The CDR3 extends over 15 amino acids. Trimming took 6 bases from V and 5 from J, leaving 19 bases between them. Unique molecular identifiers were used to barcode this TCRbeta library. One entry per CDR3 protein, called by TCRdb with MiXCR from the PCR reads. The sample shows over 70,000 distinct CDR3 sequences, 9% to 15% of them seen only once. The chain employs TRBV19 and TRBJ1-2, with D possibly TRBD1 on 6 matching bases. This sequence was found in a human donor who donated a stem cell graft to a child with inherited bone marrow failure. Sequenced here: PBMCs from the stem cell graft donor, sampled from the stem cell graft. CDR3 amino acids: CASSPSAERGYGYTF. The CDR3 nucleotides read TGTGCCAGTAGCCCAAGTGCGGAGAGGGGGTATGGCTACACCTTC.